What follows are 28 T cell receptor beta chains derived from one specimen sequenced in a study of PD-1 blockade in classical Hodgkin lymphoma. Measured with immunoSEQ multiplex PCR; TCRdb has only the in-frame clones, and not every one. The sample lists about 51,000 clones, 80% occurring once. Specified time point: cycle 4 day 1 (C4D1), after more than 5 weeks of nivolumab. The patients all showed relapse after autologous stem cell transplantation, while their brentuximab vedotin exposure varied. Material: peripheral blood mononuclear cells (PBMCs), obtained before the fourth cycle of nivolumab. These receptors all stem from a human donor with classical Hodgkin lymphoma.

This chain joins TRBV13 and TRBJ1-1, with no clear D. This CDR3 spans 12 amino acids. The V end lost 6 bases, the J end lost 2 bases, and 7 bases lay between the germline ends. CDR1 and CDR2 (germline): PRHDT, FYEKMQ (reference sequence). Here the CDR3 DNA reads TGTGCCAGCAGACTTACTAACACTGAAGCTTTCTTT. It codes for CASRLTNTEAFF. The variable domain in full, completed from reference TRBV13 and TRBJ1-1, reads AAGVIQSPRHLIKEKRETATLKCYPIPRHDTVYWYQQGPGQDPQFLISFYEKMQSDKGSIPDRFSAQQFSDYHSELNMSSLELGDSALYFCASRLTNTEAFFGQGTRLTVV.

The chain employs TRBV6-6 and TRBJ1-2; D call uncertain. The CDR3 contains 15 residues. CDR1 and CDR2 (germline): MNHNY, SVGAGI (reference sequence). Trimming took 0 bases from V and 5 from J, leaving 13 bases between them. Written as DNA, the CDR3 is TGTGCCAGCAGTTACTCGAGAAAGGTTATTTATGGCTACACCTTC. Translation gives CASSYSRKVIYGYTF.

V usage is TRBV11-3 and J usage is TRBJ1-3; unclear D gene. The CDR3 is 15 amino acids. CDR1 is SGHNT and CDR2 is YENEEA in the germline V gene. Trimming took 1 base from V and 0 from J, leaving 7 bases between them. CDR3 amino acids: CASSLASGSGNTIYF. In DNA, the CDR3 is TGTGCCAGCAGCTTAGCGTCCGGCTCTGGAAACACCATATATTTT.

This clone was seen only a few times. The chain is built from TRBV27 and TRBJ2-1; D perhaps matches TRBD1 (6 bases). V was clipped by 5 bases and J by 5 bases, with 13 bases between them. Germline loops: CDR1 MNHEY, CDR2 SMNVEV (reference sequence). This CDR3 contains 14 residues. CDR3 amino acids: CASSPLGQNNEQFF. In DNA, the CDR3 is TGTGCCAGCAGTCCACTAGGACAGAACAATGAGCAGTTCTTC.

This rearrangement joins TRBV9 to TRBJ1-2; no reliable D call. V gave up 4 bases and J gave up 4 bases, with 11 bases separating them. CDR3 length equals 13 residues. From germline, CDR1 is SGDLS and CDR2 YYNGEE. The chain's CDR3 is CASSPSGSYGYTF. CDR3 DNA sequence: TGTGCCAGCAGCCCGTCCGGAAGCTATGGCTACACCTTC.

The CDR3 DNA reads TGTGCCAGCAGTTACTCGGGGAGTGGGGTGGCCACTGAAGCTTTCTTT. It encodes CASSYSGSGVATEAFF. J is TRBJ1-1 and V is TRBV6-5; no definite D call. Trimming left V 0 bases short and J 4 bases short, with 15 bases between. Germline V gene sequence: CDR1 MNHEY, CDR2 SVGAGI. The CDR3 is 16 amino acids.

The gene calls are TRBV27 and TRBJ2-5; 11 bases line up with TRBD2. CDR3 length equals 15 residues. Trimming removed 4 bases from V and 5 bases from J; junction bases left unmatched: 6. Germline assignment: CDR1 MNHEY and CDR2 SMNVEV (reference sequence). The CDR3 sequence: CASSYSGGAHETQYF. The CDR3 DNA is TGTGCCAGCAGTTATAGCGGGGGGGCCCATGAGACCCAGTACTTC.

The chain is built from TRBV19 and TRBJ1-2; D not certain. The CDR3 has 16 residues. The germline V gene encodes CDR1 LNHDA and CDR2 SQIVND (reference sequence). Trimming left V 1 base short and J 6 bases short, with 18 bases between. The CDR3 bases are TGTGCCAGTAGTATAGGAGGCCGCCGACCACCCCATGGCTACACCTTC. The encoded protein is CASSIGGRRPPHGYTF.

The chain combines TRBV19 with TRBJ2-3; D gene unclear. The length of the CDR3 is 12 residues. V lost 1 base and J 7 bases, leaving 6 bases between the germline ends. CDR1 LNHDA and CDR2 SQIVND come from the germline V gene (reference sequence). CDR3 loop: CASSIGGHTQYF. The CDR3, as DNA: TGTGCCAGTAGTATAGGTGGGCATACGCAGTATTTT.

The chain combines TRBV28 with TRBJ2-3, with TRBD2 identical over 11 bases. J gave up 3 bases and V 9 bases, and 2 bases lay outside the gene matches. Per germline, CDR1 MDHEN and CDR2 SYDVKM. CDR3 size: 13 residues. This chain's CDR3 is CASASGRTDTQYF. In DNA, the CDR3 is TGTGCCAGTGCTAGCGGGAGGACAGATACGCAGTATTTT.

Only a few counts were recorded for this clone. The genes are TRBV10-3 and TRBJ1-2; 9 positions match TRBD1. J was trimmed by 7 bases and V by 4 bases; bases with no gene match: 4. The germline V gene has CDR1 ENHRY and CDR2 SYGVKD. The CDR3 runs 13 residues. The CDR3 region is CAISGTGVFGYTF. The CDR3 DNA reads TGTGCCATCAGTGGGACAGGGGTTTTTGGCTACACCTTC.

This chain links TRBV29-1 with TRBJ2-3; 14 bases match TRBD2. V lost 4 bases, J lost 4 bases, and 4 bases stayed unmatched. The germline CDR1 and CDR2 sequences are SQVTM and ANQGSEA. The CDR3 consists of 15 residues. CDR3 loop: CSVGGTSGSADTQYF. In nucleotides, the CDR3 is TGCAGCGTTGGTGGGACTAGCGGGAGCGCAGATACGCAGTATTTT.

The chain links TRBV5-1 to TRBJ1-3, with D possibly being TRBD1 (6 bases). Trimming took 3 bases from V and 3 from J, leaving 13 bases between them. Germline CDR1 and CDR2: SGHRS and YFSETQ. CDR3 length equals 15 residues. The CDR3 DNA follows: TGCGCCAGCAGCTCGGGGACACCATATGGAAACACCATATATTTT. This sequence encodes CASSSGTPYGNTIYF. Full variable domain (missing parts from reference TRBV5-1 and TRBJ1-3): KAGVTQTPRYLIKTRGQQVTLSCSPISGHRSVSWYQQTPGQGLQFLFEYFSETQRNKGNFPGRFSGRQFSNSRSEMNVSTLELGDSALYLCASSSGTPYGNTIYFGEGSWLTVV.

Only a few counts were recorded for this clone. The V call is TRBV5-1, the J call TRBJ1-1; 8 nucleotides agree with TRBD1. V was clipped by 2 bases and J by 5 bases; unmatched bases: 5. CDR1 is SGHRS and CDR2 is YFSETQ in the germline V gene. The CDR3 spans 14 residues. As DNA, the CDR3 is TGCGCCAGCAGCTTACAGGGGGAAGGGACTGAAGCTTTCTTT. This translates into CASSLQGEGTEAFF.

This clone has just a few counts. The chain recombines TRBV20-1 with TRBJ1-1; no reliable D call. Trimming took 3 bases from V and 10 from J, leaving 3 bases between them. The CDR3 runs to 8 residues. Germline V gives CDR1 DFQATT, CDR2 SNEGSKA (reference sequence). The CDR3 protein is CSARRAFF. CDR3 DNA: TGCAGTGCTAGGCGAGCTTTCTTT.

The J gene is TRBJ1-3, the V gene TRBV7-2, with D hard to call. The V end lost 5 bases, the J end lost 0 bases, and 8 bases lay between the germline ends. The CDR3 runs to 14 residues. The germline V gene encodes CDR1 SGHTA and CDR2 FQGNSA. DNA of the CDR3: TGTGCCAGCAGCAAGGCGAACTCTGGAAACACCATATATTTT. The encoded protein is CASSKANSGNTIYF. The full variable domain, in which reference TRBV7-2 and TRBJ1-3 provide the parts outside the CDR3, is GAGVSQSPSNKVTEKGKDVELRCDPISGHTALYWYRQSLGQGLEFLIYFQGNSAPDKSGLPSDRFSAERTGGSVSTLTIQRTQQEDSAVYLCASSKANSGNTIYFGEGSWLTVV.

V gene TRBV27 combines with J gene TRBJ2-3; no definite D call. Deletions cut 6 bases from V and 4 bases from J, with 29 bases between. Germline V gene sequence: CDR1 MNHEY, CDR2 SMNVEV (reference sequence). The CDR3 is made up of 19 amino acids. This chain's CDR3 is CASSRNPSHSLFWADTQYF. For the CDR3, the DNA is TGTGCCAGCAGCCGGAACCCTAGTCACTCCTTGTTTTGGGCAGATACGCAGTATTTT.

V and J are TRBV7-9 and TRBJ2-5; TRBD2 agrees at 13 bases. This CDR3 is 16 amino acids long. Per germline, CDR1 SEHNR and CDR2 FQNEAQ (reference sequence). Losses at the gene ends were 4 bases for V and 3 bases for J; bases not matched to a gene: 5. The CDR3 sequence is CASSSELAGGKETQYF. Written as DNA, the CDR3 is TGTGCCAGCAGCTCAGAACTAGCGGGGGGGAAAGAGACCCAGTACTTC.

The V gene is TRBV14, the J gene TRBJ1-6; 9 bases agree with TRBD1. This CDR3 comprises 14 residues. V gave up 3 bases and J gave up 10 bases; unmatched junction bases: 4. The germline V gene encodes CDR1 SGHDN and CDR2 FVKESK. CDR3 protein: CASSQDRGESPLHF. The DNA for the CDR3 is TGTGCCAGCAGCCAGGACAGGGGTGAGTCACCCCTCCACTTT.

This chain uses TRBV7-8 with TRBJ1-4; 9 nucleotides align to TRBD1. Germline CDR1 and CDR2: SGHVS and FQNEAQ. Trimming at V came to 5 bases and at J to 1 base, leaving 11 bases not matched to a gene. There are 18 residues in the CDR3. The CDR3 bases are TGTGCCAGCAGCACCGGGCCGGGACAGGGAGGAACTAATGAAAAACTGTTTTTT. Amino acid sequence: CASSTGPGQGGTNEKLFF.

The V gene is TRBV12-5, the J gene TRBJ2-7; TRBD1 agrees at 9 bases. Trimming at V came to 0 bases and at J to 3 bases, leaving 3 bases not matched to a gene. This CDR3 is 15 amino acids long. Germline CDR1 reads LGHNT; CDR2 reads FRNRAP. CDR3 protein: CASGLVTDRGYEQYF. CDR3 coding DNA: TGTGCTAGTGGTTTGGTGACGGACAGGGGCTACGAGCAGTACTTC.

This clone was recorded a few times. The chain is built from TRBV14 and TRBJ1-4; possible D gene TRBD1, 5 bases. V was trimmed by 3 bases and J by 7 bases, leaving 9 bases between them. The CDR3 totals 13 residues. Per the germline V gene, CDR1 is SGHDN and CDR2 is FVKESK. CDR3 protein: CASSHGGSEKLFF. In DNA, the CDR3 is TGTGCCAGCAGCCATGGGGGGAGTGAAAAACTGTTTTTT. Drawing the rest from reference TRBV14 and TRBJ1-4, the complete variable domain is EAGVTQFPSHSVIEKGQTVTLRCDPISGHDNLYWYRRVMGKEIKFLLHFVKESKQDESGMPNNRFLAERTGGTYSTLKVQPAELEDSGVYFCASSHGGSEKLFFGSGTQLSVL.

The genes are TRBV5-1 and TRBJ2-2; a weak D match, TRBD1 (5 bases). V lost 4 bases to trimming and J lost 7 bases, with 11 bases between them. The CDR3 sequence is 13 residues long. CDR1 SGHRS and CDR2 YFSETQ come from the germline V gene. CDR3 amino acids: CASSEGARGELFF. In nucleotides, the CDR3 is TGCGCCAGCAGCGAAGGGGCGCGCGGGGAGCTGTTTTTT. The full variable domain, its missing parts supplied by reference TRBV5-1 and TRBJ2-2, is KAGVTQTPRYLIKTRGQQVTLSCSPISGHRSVSWYQQTPGQGLQFLFEYFSETQRNKGNFPGRFSGRQFSNSRSEMNVSTLELGDSALYLCASSEGARGELFFGEGSRLTVL.

The chain is built from TRBV19 and TRBJ1-3; the D gene is possibly TRBD1 (6 bases). There are 12 residues in the CDR3. V lost 9 bases and J 1 base, leaving 7 bases between the germline ends. Germline V CDR1 and CDR2: LNHDA, SQIVND (reference sequence). As DNA, the CDR3 is TGTGCCAGCCAGGGGTCTGGAAACACCATATATTTT. Amino acids: CASQGSGNTIYF.

The gene calls are TRBV30 and TRBJ2-5; D is unclear. CDR1 GTSNPN and CDR2 SVGIG come from the germline V gene (reference sequence). V was trimmed by 3 bases and J by 0 bases, leaving 8 bases between them. The CDR3 loop spans 13 amino acids. In DNA form, the CDR3 reads TGTGCCTGGAGCGGCGACAACCAAGAGACCCAGTACTTC. Its translation: CAWSGDNQETQYF.

This rearrangement joins TRBV7-2 to TRBJ2-7, with 7 bases fitting TRBD2. The length of the CDR3 is 15 residues. The V and J ends lost 5 bases and 2 bases, in that order; junction bases with no gene match: 9. Germline values: CDR1 SGHTA, CDR2 FQGNSA. The CDR3 nucleotides read TGTGCCAGCAGCCCGAGTGGGAGGGCCCCCTACGAGCAGTACTTC. It yields the protein CASSPSGRAPYEQYF.

The chain joins TRBV27 to TRBJ1-1; TRBD1 matches 8 bases. The CDR3 length is 12 residues. V shed 2 bases and J 10 bases; nucleotides not matched to a gene: 3. Germline-derived CDR1 and CDR2 are MNHEY and SMNVEV (reference sequence). The CDR3 protein is CASSLTGGPAFF. Written as DNA, the CDR3 is TGTGCCAGCAGTTTAACAGGGGGTCCAGCTTTCTTT.

The chain couples TRBV5-1 to TRBJ1-1; 8 bases align to TRBD1. This CDR3 region has 13 residues. Trimming removed 4 bases from V and 5 bases from J; junction bases left unmatched: 4. CDR1 is SGHRS and CDR2 is YFSETQ in the germline V gene. The CDR3 region is CASSIRQGTEAFF. The CDR3 DNA follows: TGCGCCAGCAGCATTCGACAGGGGACTGAAGCTTTCTTT.